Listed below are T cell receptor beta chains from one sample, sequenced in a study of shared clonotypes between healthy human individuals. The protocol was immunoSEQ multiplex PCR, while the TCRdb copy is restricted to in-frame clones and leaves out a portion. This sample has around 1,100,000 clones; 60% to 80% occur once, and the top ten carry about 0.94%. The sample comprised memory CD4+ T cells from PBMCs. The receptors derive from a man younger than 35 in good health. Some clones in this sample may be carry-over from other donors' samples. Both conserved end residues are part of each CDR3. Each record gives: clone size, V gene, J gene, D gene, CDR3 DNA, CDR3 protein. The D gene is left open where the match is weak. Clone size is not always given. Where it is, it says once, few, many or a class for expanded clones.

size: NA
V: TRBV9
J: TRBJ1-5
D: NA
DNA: TGTGCCAGCAGCGTAGGGACAGCTGGGGATCAGCCCCAGCATTTT
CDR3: CASSVGTAGDQPQHF

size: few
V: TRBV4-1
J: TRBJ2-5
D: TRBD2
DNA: TGCGCCAGCAGCCAAGAATTCCTAGCGGGAGCAGAGACCCAGTACTTC
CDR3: CASSQEFLAGAETQYF

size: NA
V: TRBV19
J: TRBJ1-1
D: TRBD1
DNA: TGTGCCAGTAGTCCAGATGACAGGGACACTGAAGCTTTCTTT
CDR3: CASSPDDRDTEAFF

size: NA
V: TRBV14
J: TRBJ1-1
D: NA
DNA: TGTGCCAGCAGCCAAGACCTCGGACCCAACACTGAAGCTTTCTTT
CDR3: CASSQDLGPNTEAFF

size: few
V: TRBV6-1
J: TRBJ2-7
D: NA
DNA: TGTGCCAGCAGTGAAGCGGGGGACCTATACGAGCAGTACTTC
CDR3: CASSEAGDLYEQYF

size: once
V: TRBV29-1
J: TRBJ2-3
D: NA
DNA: TGCAGCGTTGGCACACCGAGCACAGATACGCAGTATTTT
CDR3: CSVGTPSTDTQYF

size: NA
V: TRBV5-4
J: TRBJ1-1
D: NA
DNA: TGTGCCAGCAGCTTCTCCCAGGGGTCGGGGACTGAAGCTTTCTTT
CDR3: CASSFSQGSGTEAFF

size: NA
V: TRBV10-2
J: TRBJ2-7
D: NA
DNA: TGCGCCAGCAGTGCGGCTTACGAGCAGTACTTC
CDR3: CASSAAYEQYF

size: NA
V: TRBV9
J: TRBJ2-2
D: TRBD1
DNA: TGTGCCAGCAGCCGACAGGGGGCAATGACCGGGGAGCTGTTTTTT
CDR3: CASSRQGAMTGELFF

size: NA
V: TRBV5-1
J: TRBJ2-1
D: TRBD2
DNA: TGCGCCAGCATCCGGGGGGATTATGTCTCCTACAATGAGCAGTTCTTC
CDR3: CASIRGDYVSYNEQFF

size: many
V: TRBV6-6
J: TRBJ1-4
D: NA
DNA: TGTGCCACTCGCGCCAAGGGCCCAACTAATGAAAAACTGTTTTTT
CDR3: CATRAKGPTNEKLFF

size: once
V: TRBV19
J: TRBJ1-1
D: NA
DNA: TGTGCCAGTAGCCGGACACTTATGAACACTGAAGCTTTCTTT
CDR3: CASSRTLMNTEAFF

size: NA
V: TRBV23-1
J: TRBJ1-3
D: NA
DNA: TGCGCCAGCCCCGGTCCGTCGCCAAGCCGCAATATATATTTT
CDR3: CASPGPSPSRNIYF

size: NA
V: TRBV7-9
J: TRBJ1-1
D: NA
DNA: TGTGCCAGCAGCTCACAAGTGAACACTGAAGCTTTCTTT
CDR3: CASSSQVNTEAFF

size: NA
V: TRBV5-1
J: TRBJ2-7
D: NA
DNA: TGCGCCAGCAGCTTGGATGGGCCCCACTACGAGCAGTACTTC
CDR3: CASSLDGPHYEQYF

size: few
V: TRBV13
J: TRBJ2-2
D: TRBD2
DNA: TGTGCCAGCAGCTTAGAGGGCCCGGGAGGGGTCACCGGGGAGCTGTTTTTT
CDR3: CASSLEGPGGVTGELFF

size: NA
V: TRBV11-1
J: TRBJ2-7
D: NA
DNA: TGTGCCAGCAGACCATGGCAGGAGGGGACCTACGAGCAGTACTTC
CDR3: CASRPWQEGTYEQYF

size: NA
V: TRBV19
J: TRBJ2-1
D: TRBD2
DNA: TGTGCCAGTAGCTCGACTAGCTACCAAGGTGAGCAGTTCTTC
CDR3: CASSSTSYQGEQFF

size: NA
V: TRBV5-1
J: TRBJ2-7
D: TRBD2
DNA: TGCGCCAGCAGCTTGGCTAAAACGGGAGGTCCCCACGAGCAGTACTTC
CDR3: CASSLAKTGGPHEQYF